What follows are 9 T cell receptor beta chains derived from one specimen sequenced in a study of cytomegalovirus exposure and HLA in healthy donors. The study ran its PCR with 60 Vbeta and 13 Jbeta primers. Data came from immunoSEQ multiplex PCR; TCRdb stores just in-frame clones and leaves some out. The data show over 20,000 clones, with under 70% seen just once and 4.4% held by the top ten. Sequencing was carried out using PBMCs. These receptors were collected from a woman aged 45-65 years in good health and CMV-seronegative.

This clone came up a few times. The chain joins TRBV10-1 to TRBJ2-1; D might be TRBD2 (6 bases). The CDR3 is 16 residues long. CDR1 WNHNN and CDR2 SYGVQD come from the germline V gene (reference sequence). V was shortened by 1 base and J by 5 bases, with 15 bases between the two germline ends. This CDR3 reads CASSEYGTRGNNEQFF. In nucleotides, the CDR3 is TGCGCCAGCAGTGAGTACGGTACGCGGGGCAACAATGAGCAGTTCTTC.

The chain carries TRBV5-1 and TRBJ1-2; 9 nucleotides agree with TRBD1. The V segment lost 3 bases and the J segment 5 bases; nucleotides outside the gene matches: 5. CDR3 length: 14 amino acids. The germline CDR1 and CDR2 sequences are SGHRS and YFSETQ. CDR3 sequence (DNA): TGCGCCAGCAGCTCGACAGGGGGAGGATATGGCTACACCTTC. It is translated as CASSSTGGGYGYTF.

The rearrangement joins TRBV5-6 to TRBJ1-1, with D possibly matching TRBD1 (5 bases). CDR1 and CDR2 (germline): SGHDT, YYEEEE. This CDR3 spans 12 amino acids. V lost 2 bases to trimming and J lost 10 bases, with 12 bases between them. CDR3 DNA sequence: TGTGCCAGCAGCTTCAGGGTCCAGGGAGCTTTCTTT. It yields the protein CASSFRVQGAFF.

V usage is TRBV7-6 and J usage is TRBJ2-7; 7 positions match TRBD1. The CDR3 consists of 14 residues. Germline V CDR1 and CDR2: SGHVS, FNYEAQ. Germline trimming cut 5 bases from V and 4 bases from J; bases unmatched to any gene: 8. CDR3 residues: CASSKGTDPYEQYF. CDR3 DNA sequence: TGTGCCAGCAGCAAGGGGACAGACCCTTACGAGCAGTACTTC.

The rearrangement joins TRBV7-6 to TRBJ2-3, with 7 positions matching TRBD2. The CDR3 extends over 14 amino acids. V gave up 0 bases and J gave up 4 bases; unmatched junction bases: 1. Germline CDR1 SGHVS, CDR2 FNYEAQ. Here the CDR3 DNA reads TGTGCCAGCAGCTTAGCGGGGAGGGCAGATACGCAGTATTTT. It yields the protein CASSLAGRADTQYF.

V gene TRBV29-1 combines with J gene TRBJ2-1, with 14 bases lining up with TRBD2. Germline lookup yields CDR1 SQVTM and CDR2 ANQGSEA. V lost 3 bases to trimming and J lost 10 bases; unmatched junction nucleotides: 5. CDR3 length: 14 residues. In DNA form, the CDR3 reads TGCAGCGTTGAGGGGACTAGCGGGGGATGGGAGCAGTTCTTC. It codes for CSVEGTSGGWEQFF.

This rearrangement joins TRBV5-4 to TRBJ1-1, with 12 bases identical to TRBD1. V dropped 0 bases and J dropped 6; count of bases not matched to a gene: 6. The CDR3 loop spans 16 amino acids. Germline CDR1 is SGHNT and CDR2 is YYREEE (reference sequence). CDR3 loop: CASSLGRDRGLAEAFF. The CDR3 DNA reads TGTGCCAGCAGCTTGGGGAGGGACAGGGGGCTGGCTGAAGCTTTCTTT.

The gene calls are TRBV6-5 and TRBJ2-7, with 7 bases lining up with TRBD1. Trimming at V came to 2 bases and at J to 2 bases, leaving 6 bases not matched to a gene. The germline gives CDR1 MNHEY, CDR2 SVGAGI. This CDR3 is 15 amino acids long. CDR3 protein: CASSYGQGVPYEQYF. In DNA form, the CDR3 reads TGTGCCAGCAGTTACGGGCAGGGGGTCCCCTACGAGCAGTACTTC.

The rearrangement uses TRBV5-1 and TRBJ2-1; 12 bases line up with TRBD2. Trimming took 4 bases from V and 13 from J; bases not matched to a gene: 6. This CDR3 contains 13 residues. In germline, CDR1 is SGHRS, CDR2 YFSETQ. In nucleotides, the CDR3 is TGCGCCAGCAGCGTGGAGGGACTAGCGGGCCAGTTCTTC. This translates into CASSVEGLAGQFF.